This TCR beta chain is from a study of TIL therapy for anti-PD-1-resistant metastatic lung cancer. This was the immunoSEQ v3 assay. Only in-frame clones appear in the TCRdb table, and some are missing; sequencing was by immunoSEQ multiplex PCR. The table shows tens of thousands of clones, with around 79% occurring only once. Per the germline V gene, CDR1 is SGHNT and CDR2 is YYREEE (reference sequence). The CDR3 is 12 amino acids. With 2 bases removed from V and 6 bases from J, the gap between germline ends came to 7 bases. Time point meaning: pre-treatment sample, taken before nivolumab and TIL therapy. Adults with stage 4 NSCLC were enrolled in a phase I trial.

The material sequenced was blood, taken at baseline. This sequence was found in a person between 25 and 80 years old with non-small cell lung cancer. The rearrangement uses TRBV5-4 and TRBJ2-3; D is undetermined. The CDR3 DNA is TGTGCCAGCAGCTTATCGTCGGATACGCAGTATTTT. Amino acids: CASSLSSDTQYF. Full variable domain (outside the CDR3, taken from reference TRBV5-4 and TRBJ2-3): ETGVTQSPTHLIKTRGQQVTLRCSSQSGHNTVSWYQQALGQGPQFIFQYYREEENGRGNFPPRFSGLQFPNYSSELNVNALELDDSALYLCASSLSSDTQYFGPGTRLTVL.